Presented here are 5 T cell receptor beta chains from one specimen sequenced in a study of T-cell reconstitution after alpha-beta-depleted transplantation in children. The TCRbeta library incorporated unique molecular identifiers. Each CDR3 protein is one row after TCRdb ran MiXCR on the PCR reads. In the table there are about 510,000 distinct CDR3 sequences, over 9.5% of which are singletons. The sequencing used PBMCs, mostly from graft donor cells, collected 180 days after TCRalphabeta/CD19-depleted stem cell transplant. These receptor sequences come from a female patient between 2 and 15 years old who had a stem cell transplant for aplastic anemia, so the T cells may come from the graft donor.

This clonotype showed up just a few times. V gene TRBV20-1 combines with J gene TRBJ2-4; D is perhaps TRBD1 or TRBD2 (5 bases each). The V end was cut by 6 bases, the J end by 0 bases, with 9 bases between. CDR3 length: 13 residues. CDR1 DFQATT and CDR2 SNEGSKA come from the germline V gene (reference sequence). CDR3: CSAGPPAKNIQYF. DNA for the CDR3: TGCAGTGCGGGACCTCCAGCCAAAAACATTCAGTACTTC.

This chain uses TRBV6-5 with TRBJ1-5, with D possibly matching TRBD1 (6 bases). This CDR3 is 16 amino acids long. Germline-derived CDR1 and CDR2 are MNHEY and SVGAGI. V gave up 0 bases and J gave up 2 bases, with 11 bases separating them. DNA for the CDR3: TGTGCCAGCAGTTACTCGCGAGGGGGAGGCAATCAGCCCCAGCATTTT. It specifies CASSYSRGGGNQPQHF.

This clonotype has just a few counts. The chain is built from TRBV7-2 and TRBJ1-4; D unresolved. V was cut by 1 base and J by 0 bases, with 3 bases left in between. This CDR3 is built from 14 residues. Germline loops: CDR1 SGHTA, CDR2 FQGNSA. In DNA form, the CDR3 reads TGTGCCAGCAGCTTAGTCACAACTAATGAAAAACTGTTTTTT. Its translation is CASSLVTTNEKLFF.

V usage is TRBV5-6 and J usage is TRBJ1-5; TRBD1 is a possible D gene (6 bases). The CDR3 is 15 residues long. Trimming removed 4 bases from V and 4 bases from J, with 15 bases in between. CDR1 and CDR2 (germline): SGHDT, YYEEEE. CDR3 nucleotide sequence: TGTGCCAGCAGCCAGCGGGGTAGGGGGAATCAGCCCCAGCATTTT. This translates into CASSQRGRGNQPQHF.

The rearrangement links TRBV15 to TRBJ2-1; 11 positions agree with TRBD2. The CDR3 has 17 residues. Germline V gene lookup returns CDR1 LNHNV and CDR2 YYDKDF (reference sequence). V shed 0 bases, J shed 3 bases, and the junction held 4 bases outside the gene matches. Here the CDR3 DNA reads TGTGCCACCAGCAGAGAGGTACTAGCGGGAGTCTACAATGAGCAGTTCTTC. Protein sequence: CATSREVLAGVYNEQFF.